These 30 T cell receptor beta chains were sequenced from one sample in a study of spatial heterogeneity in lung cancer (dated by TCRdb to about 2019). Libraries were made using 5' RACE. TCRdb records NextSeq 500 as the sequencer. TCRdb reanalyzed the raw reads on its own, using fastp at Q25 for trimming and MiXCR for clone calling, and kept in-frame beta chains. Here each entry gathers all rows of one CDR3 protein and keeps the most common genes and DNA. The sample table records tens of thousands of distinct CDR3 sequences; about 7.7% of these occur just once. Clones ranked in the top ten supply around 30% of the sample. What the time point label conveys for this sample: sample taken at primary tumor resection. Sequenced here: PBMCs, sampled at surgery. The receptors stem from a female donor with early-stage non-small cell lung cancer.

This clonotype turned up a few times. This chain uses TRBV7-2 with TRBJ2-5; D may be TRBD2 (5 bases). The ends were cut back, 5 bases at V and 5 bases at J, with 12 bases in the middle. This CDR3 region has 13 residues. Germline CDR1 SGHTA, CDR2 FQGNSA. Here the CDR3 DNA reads TGTGCCAGCAGCCCGAGCGGCGGGGAGACCCAGTACTTC. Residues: CASSPSGGETQYF.

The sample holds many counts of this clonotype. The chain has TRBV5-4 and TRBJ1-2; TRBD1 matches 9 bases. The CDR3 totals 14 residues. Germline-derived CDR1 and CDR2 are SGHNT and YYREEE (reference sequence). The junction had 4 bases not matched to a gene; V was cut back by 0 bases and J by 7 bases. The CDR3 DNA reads TGTGCCAGCAGCTTGGACAGGGGGCTCGGTGGCTACACCTTC. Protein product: CASSLDRGLGGYTF.

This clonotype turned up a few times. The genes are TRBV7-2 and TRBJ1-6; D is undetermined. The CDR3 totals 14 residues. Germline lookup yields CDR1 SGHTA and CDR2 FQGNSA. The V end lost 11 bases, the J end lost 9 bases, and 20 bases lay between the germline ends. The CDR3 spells CASRALREGSPLHF. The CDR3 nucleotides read TGTGCCTCGAGAGCCCTGAGGGAGGGTTCACCCCTCCACTTT.

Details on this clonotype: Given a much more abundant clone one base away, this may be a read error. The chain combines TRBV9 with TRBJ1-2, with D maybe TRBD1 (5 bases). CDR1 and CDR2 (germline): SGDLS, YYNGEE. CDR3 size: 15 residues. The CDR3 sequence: CASSVSPTANYCYTF. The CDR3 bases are TGTGCCAGCAGCGTATCCCCGACAGCTAACTATTGCTACACCTTC.

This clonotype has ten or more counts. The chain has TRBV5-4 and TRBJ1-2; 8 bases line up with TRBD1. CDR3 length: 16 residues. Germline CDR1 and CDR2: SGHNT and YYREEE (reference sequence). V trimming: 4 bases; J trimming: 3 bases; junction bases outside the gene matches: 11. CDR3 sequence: CASSPGGAQGDYGYTF. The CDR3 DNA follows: TGTGCCAGCAGCCCCGGAGGGGCACAGGGGGACTATGGCTACACCTTC.

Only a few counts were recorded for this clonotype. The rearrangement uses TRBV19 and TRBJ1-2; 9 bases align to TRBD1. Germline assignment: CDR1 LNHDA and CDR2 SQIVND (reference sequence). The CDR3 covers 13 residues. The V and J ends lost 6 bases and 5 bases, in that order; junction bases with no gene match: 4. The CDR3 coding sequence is TGTGCCAGTAGATTGGACAGGGGTTATGGCTACACCTTC. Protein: CASRLDRGYGYTF.

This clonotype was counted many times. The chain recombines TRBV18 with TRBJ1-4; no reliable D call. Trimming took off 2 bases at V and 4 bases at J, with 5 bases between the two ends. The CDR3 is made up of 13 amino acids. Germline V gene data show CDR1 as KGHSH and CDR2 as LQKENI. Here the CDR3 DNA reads TGTGCCAGCTCACCAGGGGATAATGAAAAACTGTTTTTT. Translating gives CASSPGDNEKLFF.

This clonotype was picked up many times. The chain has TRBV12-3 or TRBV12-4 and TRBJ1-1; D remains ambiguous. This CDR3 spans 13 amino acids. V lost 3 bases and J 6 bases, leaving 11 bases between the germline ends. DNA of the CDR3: TGTGCCAGCAGTTTGGGTTTCGACCCTGAAGCTTTCTTT. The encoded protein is CASSLGFDPEAFF.

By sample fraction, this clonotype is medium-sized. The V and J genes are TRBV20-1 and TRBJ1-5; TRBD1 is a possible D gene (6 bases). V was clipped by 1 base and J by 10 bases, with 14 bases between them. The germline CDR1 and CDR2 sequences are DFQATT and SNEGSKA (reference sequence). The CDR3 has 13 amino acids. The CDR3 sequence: CSARVGAQTPQHF. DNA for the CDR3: TGCAGTGCTAGAGTGGGGGCTCAGACTCCCCAGCATTTT.

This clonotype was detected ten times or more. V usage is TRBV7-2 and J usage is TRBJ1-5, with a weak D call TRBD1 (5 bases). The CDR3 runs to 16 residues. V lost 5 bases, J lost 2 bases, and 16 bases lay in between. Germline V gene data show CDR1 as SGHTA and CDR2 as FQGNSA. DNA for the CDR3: TGTGCCAGCAGCCCGGCCGGGGCGCCGGGCAATCAGCCCCAGCATTTT. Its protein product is CASSPAGAPGNQPQHF.

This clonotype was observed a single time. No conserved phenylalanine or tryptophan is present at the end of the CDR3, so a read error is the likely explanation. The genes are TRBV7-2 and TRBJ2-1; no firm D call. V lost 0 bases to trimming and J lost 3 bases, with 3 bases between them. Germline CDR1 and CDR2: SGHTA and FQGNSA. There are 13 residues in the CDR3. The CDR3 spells CASSLAFYNEQFL. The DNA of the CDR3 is TGTGCCAGCAGCTTAGCGTTCTACAATGAGCAGTTCCTC.

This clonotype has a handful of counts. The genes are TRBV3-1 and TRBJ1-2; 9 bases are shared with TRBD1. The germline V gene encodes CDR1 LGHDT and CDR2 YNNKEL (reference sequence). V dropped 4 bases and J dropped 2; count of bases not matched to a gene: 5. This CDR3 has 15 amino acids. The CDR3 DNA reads TGTGCCAGCAGCCGGACCGGGACAGGGAACTATGGCTACACCTTC. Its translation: CASSRTGTGNYGYTF.

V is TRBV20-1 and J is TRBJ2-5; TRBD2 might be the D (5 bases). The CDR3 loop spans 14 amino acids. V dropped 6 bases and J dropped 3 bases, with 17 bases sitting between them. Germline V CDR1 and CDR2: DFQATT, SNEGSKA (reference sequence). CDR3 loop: CSASELAEEETQYF. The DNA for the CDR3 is TGCAGTGCGTCCGAGCTAGCAGAAGAAGAGACCCAGTACTTC.

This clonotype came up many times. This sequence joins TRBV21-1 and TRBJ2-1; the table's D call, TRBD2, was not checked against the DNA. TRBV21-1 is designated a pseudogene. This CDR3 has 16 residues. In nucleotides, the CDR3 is TGTGCCAGCAGCAAAGGTCGCAGGGAGGGGGGAAATGAGCAGTTCTTC. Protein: CASSKGRREGGNEQFF.

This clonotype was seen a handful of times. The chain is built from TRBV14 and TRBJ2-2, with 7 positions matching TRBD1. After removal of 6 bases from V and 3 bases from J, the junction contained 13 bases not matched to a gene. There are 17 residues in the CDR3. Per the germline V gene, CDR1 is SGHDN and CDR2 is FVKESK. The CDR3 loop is CASRLTGETPDTGELFF. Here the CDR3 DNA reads TGTGCCAGCAGGCTTACAGGGGAGACTCCGGACACCGGGGAGCTGTTTTTT.

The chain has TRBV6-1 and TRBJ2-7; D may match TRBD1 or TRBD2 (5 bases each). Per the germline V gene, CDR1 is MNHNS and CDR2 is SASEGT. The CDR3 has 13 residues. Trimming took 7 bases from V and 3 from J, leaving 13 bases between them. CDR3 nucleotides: TGTGCCAGCACTCGGGACCCCCGCTACGAGCAGTACTTC. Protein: CASTRDPRYEQYF.

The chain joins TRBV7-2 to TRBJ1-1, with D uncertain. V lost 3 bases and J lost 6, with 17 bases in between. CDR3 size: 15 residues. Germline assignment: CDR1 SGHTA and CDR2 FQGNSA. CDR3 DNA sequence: TGTGCCAGCAGCTTCGTGGCCCCAATTCCGCCTGAAGCTTTCTTT. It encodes CASSFVAPIPPEAFF.

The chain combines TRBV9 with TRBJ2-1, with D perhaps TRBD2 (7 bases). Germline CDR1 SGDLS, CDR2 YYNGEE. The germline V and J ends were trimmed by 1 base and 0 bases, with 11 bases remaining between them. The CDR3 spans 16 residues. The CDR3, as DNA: TGTGCCAGCAGCGTACGGGGGGCGGGCTCCTACAATGAGCAGTTCTTC. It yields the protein CASSVRGAGSYNEQFF.

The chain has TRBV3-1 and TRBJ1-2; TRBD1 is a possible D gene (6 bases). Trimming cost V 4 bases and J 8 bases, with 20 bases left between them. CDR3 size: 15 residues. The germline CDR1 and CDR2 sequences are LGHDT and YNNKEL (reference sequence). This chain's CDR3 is CASSPIFSRGRGYTF. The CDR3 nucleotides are TGTGCCAGCAGCCCGATCTTTTCACGGGGGCGCGGCTACACCTTC.

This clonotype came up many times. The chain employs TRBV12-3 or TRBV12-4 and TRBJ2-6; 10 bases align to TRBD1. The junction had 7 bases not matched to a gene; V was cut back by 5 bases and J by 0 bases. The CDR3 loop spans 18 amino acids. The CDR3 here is CASSLYGDRGSGANVLTF. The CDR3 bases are TGTGCCAGCAGTCTGTACGGGGACAGGGGCTCTGGGGCCAACGTCCTGACTTTC.

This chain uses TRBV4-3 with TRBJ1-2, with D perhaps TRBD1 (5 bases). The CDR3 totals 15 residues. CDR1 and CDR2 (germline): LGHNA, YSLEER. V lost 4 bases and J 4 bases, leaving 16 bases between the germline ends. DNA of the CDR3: TGCGCCAGCAGCCCAGGGACGTTCCTGGGCTATGGCTACACCTTC. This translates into CASSPGTFLGYGYTF.

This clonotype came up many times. The DNA for the CDR3 is TGCGCCAGCAGTGAGTGGGGTTACAGGGAGGAGGTCGGCTACACCTTC. Protein sequence: CASSEWGYREEVGYTF. The chain employs TRBV10-2 and TRBJ1-2; possible D gene TRBD1, 6 bases. The CDR3 is 16 residues long. Trimming removed 1 base from V and 8 bases from J, with 20 bases in between. CDR1 and CDR2 from the germline V gene are WSHSY and SAAADI.

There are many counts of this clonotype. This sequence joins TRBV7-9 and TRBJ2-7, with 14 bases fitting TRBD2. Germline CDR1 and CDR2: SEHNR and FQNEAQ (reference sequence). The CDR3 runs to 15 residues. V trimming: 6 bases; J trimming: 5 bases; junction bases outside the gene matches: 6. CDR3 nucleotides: TGTGCCAGCAGGGAAGGACTAGCGGGAGGCCACGAGCAGTACTTC. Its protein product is CASREGLAGGHEQYF.

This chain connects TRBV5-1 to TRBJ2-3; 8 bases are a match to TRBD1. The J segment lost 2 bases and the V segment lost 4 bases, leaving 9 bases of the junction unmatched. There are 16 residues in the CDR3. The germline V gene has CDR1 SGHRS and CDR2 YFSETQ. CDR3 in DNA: TGCGCCAGCAGCAGAAGGGACAGGCTCCCCACAGATACGCAGTATTTT. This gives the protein CASSRRDRLPTDTQYF.

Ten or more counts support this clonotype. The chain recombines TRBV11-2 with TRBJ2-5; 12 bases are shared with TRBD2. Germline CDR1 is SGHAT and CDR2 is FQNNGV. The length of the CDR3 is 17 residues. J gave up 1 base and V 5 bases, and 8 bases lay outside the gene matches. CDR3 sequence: CASSLRLAGVIQETQYF. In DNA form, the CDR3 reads TGTGCCAGCAGCCTTAGACTAGCGGGGGTGATCCAAGAGACCCAGTACTTC.

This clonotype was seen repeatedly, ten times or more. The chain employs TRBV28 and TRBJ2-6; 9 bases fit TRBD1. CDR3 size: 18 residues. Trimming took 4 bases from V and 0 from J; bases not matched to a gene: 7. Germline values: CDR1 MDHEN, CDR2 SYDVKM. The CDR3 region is CASSSPGTGPSGANVLTF. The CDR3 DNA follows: TGTGCCAGCAGTTCTCCCGGGACAGGGCCCTCTGGGGCCAACGTCCTGACTTTC.

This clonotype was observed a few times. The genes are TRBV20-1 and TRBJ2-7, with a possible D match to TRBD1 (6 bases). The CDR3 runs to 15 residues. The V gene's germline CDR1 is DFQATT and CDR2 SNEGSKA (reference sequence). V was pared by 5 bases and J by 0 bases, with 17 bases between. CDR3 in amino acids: CSASGQLRFSYEQYF. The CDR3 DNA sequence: TGCAGTGCTTCTGGACAGCTCCGCTTCTCCTACGAGCAGTACTTC.

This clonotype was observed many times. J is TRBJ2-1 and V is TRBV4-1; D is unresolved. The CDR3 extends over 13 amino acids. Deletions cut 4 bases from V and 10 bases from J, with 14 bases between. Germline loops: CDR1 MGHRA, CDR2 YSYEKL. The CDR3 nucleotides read TGCGCCAGCAGCCCGAACCGGGTGCTCGAGCAGTTCTTC. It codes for CASSPNRVLEQFF.

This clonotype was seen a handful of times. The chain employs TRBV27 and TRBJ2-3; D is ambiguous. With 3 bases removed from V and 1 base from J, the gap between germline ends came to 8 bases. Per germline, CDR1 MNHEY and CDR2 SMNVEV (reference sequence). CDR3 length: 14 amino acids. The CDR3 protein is CASSFSRGTDTQYF. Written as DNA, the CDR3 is TGTGCCAGCAGTTTTTCCCGGGGCACAGATACGCAGTATTTT.

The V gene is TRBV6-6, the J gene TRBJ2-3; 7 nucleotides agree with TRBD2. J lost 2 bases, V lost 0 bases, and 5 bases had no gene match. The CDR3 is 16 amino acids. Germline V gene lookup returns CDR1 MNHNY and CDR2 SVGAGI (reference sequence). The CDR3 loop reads CASSYSGGRATDTQYF. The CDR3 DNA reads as TGTGCCAGCAGTTACTCGGGTGGGAGGGCCACAGATACGCAGTATTTT.